The rows below give T cell receptor beta chains drawn from one sample of a study of PD-1 blockade in mismatch repair-deficient tumors. Assay: immunoSEQ multiplex PCR; the TCRdb copy retains only in-frame clones and omits some. The repertoire holds some 51,000 clones, 81% seen once, with about 8% in the top ten. The starting material was peripheral blood, obtained less than 21 weeks after starting pembrolizumab. Receptors originate from an adult with mismatch repair-deficient cancer. Both conserved end residues are part of each CDR3. D genes are given only for firm matches. A clone size is listed for some rows: how often the clone was seen (once, few, many), or a class if it is expanded.

D gene: -
clone size: few
V gene: TRBV5-1
J gene: TRBJ1-2
CDR3 protein: CASSLGLSVRLDYGYTF
CDR3 DNA: TGCGCCAGCAGCTTGGGACTCAGCGTCAGGCTTGACTATGGCTACACCTTC

D gene: -
clone size: -
V gene: TRBV6-1
J gene: TRBJ2-6
CDR3 protein: CASRERGRLGANVLTF
CDR3 DNA: TGTGCCAGCAGGGAACGAGGCCGCCTTGGGGCCAACGTCCTGACTTTC

D gene: -
clone size: -
V gene: TRBV6-1
J gene: TRBJ1-3
CDR3 protein: CASSEGGSGNTIYF
CDR3 DNA: TGTGCCAGCAGTGAAGGGGGCTCTGGAAACACCATATATTTT

D gene: -
clone size: -
V gene: TRBV5-5
J gene: TRBJ2-7
CDR3 protein: CASSLDSWSQQYF
CDR3 DNA: TGTGCCAGCAGCTTGGATTCCTGGTCCCAGCAGTACTTC

D gene: TRBD2
clone size: -
V gene: TRBV7-9
J gene: TRBJ2-1
CDR3 protein: CASSKGLAGEQFF
CDR3 DNA: TGTGCCAGCAGCAAGGGACTAGCGGGAGAGCAGTTCTTC

D gene: TRBD1
clone size: -
V gene: TRBV27
J gene: TRBJ2-3
CDR3 protein: CASSPTTRQGYTDTQYF
CDR3 DNA: TGTGCCAGCAGTCCCACAACCCGACAGGGCTACACAGATACGCAGTATTTT

D gene: -
clone size: -
V gene: TRBV20-1
J gene: TRBJ1-1
CDR3 protein: CSATVNTEAFF
CDR3 DNA: TGCAGTGCTACTGTGAACACTGAAGCTTTCTTT

D gene: TRBD1
clone size: once
V gene: TRBV7-8
J gene: TRBJ1-1
CDR3 protein: CASSPRSDRGLTWAEAFF
CDR3 DNA: TGTGCCAGCAGCCCCCGATCGGACAGGGGGCTGACGTGGGCTGAAGCTTTCTTT

D gene: -
clone size: -
V gene: TRBV7-2
J gene: TRBJ2-3
CDR3 protein: CASSFPRFTDTQYF
CDR3 DNA: TGTGCCAGCAGCTTTCCGCGGTTCACAGATACGCAGTATTTT

D gene: TRBD2
clone size: few
V gene: TRBV29-1
J gene: TRBJ2-1
CDR3 protein: CSVGKTSGPHNEQFF
CDR3 DNA: TGCAGCGTTGGGAAGACTAGCGGCCCACACAATGAGCAGTTCTTC

D gene: -
clone size: -
V gene: TRBV5-1
J gene: TRBJ2-1
CDR3 protein: CASSAKNEQFF
CDR3 DNA: TGCGCCAGCAGCGCGAAGAATGAGCAGTTCTTC

D gene: TRBD1
clone size: -
V gene: TRBV2
J gene: TRBJ1-1
CDR3 protein: CASSEMRQGASAFF
CDR3 DNA: TGTGCCAGCAGTGAAATGAGGCAGGGGGCGTCAGCTTTCTTT

D gene: -
clone size: -
V gene: TRBV9
J gene: TRBJ2-3
CDR3 protein: CASSVGAGRSTDTQYF
CDR3 DNA: TGTGCCAGCAGCGTAGGGGCGGGCCGTAGCACAGATACGCAGTATTTT

D gene: TRBD1
clone size: -
V gene: TRBV5-1
J gene: TRBJ1-2
CDR3 protein: CASSPVTGTADGYTF
CDR3 DNA: TGCGCCAGCAGCCCCGTAACCGGGACAGCCGATGGCTACACCTTC

D gene: TRBD1
clone size: -
V gene: TRBV7-2
J gene: TRBJ1-5
CDR3 protein: CASSKTGGAWGNQPQHF
CDR3 DNA: TGTGCCAGCAGTAAAACAGGGGGCGCGTGGGGCAATCAGCCCCAGCATTTT

D gene: -
clone size: once
V gene: TRBV7-2
J gene: TRBJ2-5
CDR3 protein: CASSPRTGFKTQYF
CDR3 DNA: TGTGCCAGCAGCCCACGGACTGGTTTCAAGACCCAGTACTTC

D gene: TRBD1
clone size: -
V gene: TRBV7-8
J gene: TRBJ2-5
CDR3 protein: CASRQTGGETQYF
CDR3 DNA: TGTGCCAGCAGACAGACAGGGGGAGAGACCCAGTACTTC

D gene: -
clone size: -
V gene: TRBV2
J gene: TRBJ2-3
CDR3 protein: CASSEEVSGARTQYF
CDR3 DNA: TGTGCCAGCAGTGAAGAGGTTAGCGGCGCCAGGACGCAGTATTTT

D gene: -
clone size: -
V gene: TRBV7-9
J gene: TRBJ2-7
CDR3 protein: CASSLRVWGEQYF
CDR3 DNA: TGTGCCAGCAGCTTGAGGGTTTGGGGCGAGCAGTACTTC

D gene: -
clone size: -
V gene: TRBV2
J gene: TRBJ2-7
CDR3 protein: CASGVKQGFNDEQYF
CDR3 DNA: TGTGCCAGTGGGGTAAAGCAGGGGTTTAACGACGAGCAGTACTTC

D gene: TRBD1
clone size: -
V gene: TRBV6-5
J gene: TRBJ2-7
CDR3 protein: CASSYRDSYEQYF
CDR3 DNA: TGTGCCAGCAGTTATCGGGACAGCTACGAGCAGTACTTC

D gene: TRBD2
clone size: -
V gene: TRBV29-1
J gene: TRBJ2-2
CDR3 protein: CSVEGTSGSLAIGELFF
CDR3 DNA: TGCAGCGTTGAAGGGACTAGCGGGAGTTTAGCGATCGGGGAGCTGTTTTTT

D gene: TRBD2
clone size: -
V gene: TRBV7-6
J gene: TRBJ2-5
CDR3 protein: CASSAGTSGSETQYF
CDR3 DNA: TGTGCCAGCAGCGCAGGGACTAGCGGGAGTGAGACCCAGTACTTC

D gene: TRBD1
clone size: -
V gene: TRBV29-1
J gene: TRBJ2-1
CDR3 protein: CSVFPGQEQFF
CDR3 DNA: TGCAGCGTTTTCCCGGGACAGGAGCAGTTCTTC